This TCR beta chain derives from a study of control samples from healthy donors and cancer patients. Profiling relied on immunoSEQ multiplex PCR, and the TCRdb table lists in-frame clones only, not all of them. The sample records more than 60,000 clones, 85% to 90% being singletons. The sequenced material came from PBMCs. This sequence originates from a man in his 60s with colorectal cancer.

The CDR3 bases are TGTGCCAGCAGCCAAGAGAGCGGCGGCGGATACGAGCAGTACTTC. Translation gives CASSQESGGGYEQYF. The rearrangement joins TRBV4-2 to TRBJ2-7; D may be TRBD2 (5 bases). Trimming took off 0 bases at V and 4 bases at J, with 13 bases between the two ends. This CDR3 comprises 15 residues. CDR1 is LGHNA and CDR2 is YNFKEQ in the germline V gene.